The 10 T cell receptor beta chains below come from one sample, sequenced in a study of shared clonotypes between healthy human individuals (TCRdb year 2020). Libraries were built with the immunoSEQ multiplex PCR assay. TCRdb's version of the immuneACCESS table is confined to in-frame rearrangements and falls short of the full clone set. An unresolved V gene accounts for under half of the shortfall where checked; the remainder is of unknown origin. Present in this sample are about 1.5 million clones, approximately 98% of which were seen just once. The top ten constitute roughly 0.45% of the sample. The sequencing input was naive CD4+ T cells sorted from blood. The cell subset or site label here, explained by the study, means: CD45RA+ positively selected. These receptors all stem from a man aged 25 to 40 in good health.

CDR3 protein: CASSLAGRGRRDTDTQYF. The CDR3 DNA is TGTGCCAGCAGCTTGGCCGGCAGGGGAAGGAGGGACACAGATACGCAGTATTTT. The rearrangement links TRBV5-4 to TRBJ2-3; D tentatively fits TRBD1 or TRBD2 (6 bases each). Germline CDR1 is SGHNT and CDR2 is YYREEE (reference sequence). The CDR3 runs to 18 residues. V dropped 0 bases and J dropped 2 bases, with 19 bases sitting between them.

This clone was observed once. CDR3 sequence reads: CASSPLLGGLSTQYF. For the CDR3, the DNA is TGTGCCAGCAGCCCGCTACTCGGGGGACTCTCAACCCAGTACTTC. V usage is TRBV14 and J usage is TRBJ2-5; TRBD2 might be the D (6 bases). The CDR3 totals 15 residues. Trimming removed 4 bases from V and 8 bases from J, with 20 bases in between. Per germline, CDR1 SGHDN and CDR2 FVKESK.

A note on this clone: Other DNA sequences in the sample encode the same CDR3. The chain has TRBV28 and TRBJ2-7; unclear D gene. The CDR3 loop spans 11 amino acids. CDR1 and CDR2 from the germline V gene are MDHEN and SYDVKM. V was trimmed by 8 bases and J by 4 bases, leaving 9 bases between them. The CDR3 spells CASSLLYEQYF. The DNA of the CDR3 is TGTGCCAGCTCCCTCCTTTACGAGCAGTACTTC.

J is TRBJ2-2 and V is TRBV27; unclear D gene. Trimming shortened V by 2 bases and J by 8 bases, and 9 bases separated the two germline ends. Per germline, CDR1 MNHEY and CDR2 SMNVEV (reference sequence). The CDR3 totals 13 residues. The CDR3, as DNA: TGTGCCAGCAGTTTACCAGTCCGGGGGGAGCTGTTTTTT. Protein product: CASSLPVRGELFF.

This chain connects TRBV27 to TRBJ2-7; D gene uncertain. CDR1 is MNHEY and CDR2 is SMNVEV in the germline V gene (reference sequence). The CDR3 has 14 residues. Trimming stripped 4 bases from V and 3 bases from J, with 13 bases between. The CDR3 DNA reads TGTGCCAGCAGTTCAGGAGATAAGAACTACGAGCAGTACTTC. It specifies CASSSGDKNYEQYF.

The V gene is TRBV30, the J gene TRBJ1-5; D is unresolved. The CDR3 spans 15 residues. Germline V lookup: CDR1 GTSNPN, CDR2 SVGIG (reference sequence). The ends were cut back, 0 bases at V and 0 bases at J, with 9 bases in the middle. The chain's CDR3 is CAWSVRRNSNQPQHF. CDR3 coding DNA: TGTGCCTGGAGTGTACGAAGGAATAGCAATCAGCCCCAGCATTTT.

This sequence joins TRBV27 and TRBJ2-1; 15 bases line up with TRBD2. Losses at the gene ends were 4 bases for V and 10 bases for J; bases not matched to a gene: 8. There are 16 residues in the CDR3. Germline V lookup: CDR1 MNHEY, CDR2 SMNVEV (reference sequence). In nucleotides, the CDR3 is TGTGCCAGCAGTTCCCCAGGACTAGCGGGGGGGTACGAGCAGTTCTTC. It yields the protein CASSSPGLAGGYEQFF.

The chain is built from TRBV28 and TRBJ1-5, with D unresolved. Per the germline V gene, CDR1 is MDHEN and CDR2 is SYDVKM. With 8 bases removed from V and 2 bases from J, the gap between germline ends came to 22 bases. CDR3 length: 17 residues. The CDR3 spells CASAGESGLYGNQPQHF. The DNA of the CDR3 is TGTGCCAGCGCTGGGGAATCAGGATTATATGGCAATCAGCCCCAGCATTTT.

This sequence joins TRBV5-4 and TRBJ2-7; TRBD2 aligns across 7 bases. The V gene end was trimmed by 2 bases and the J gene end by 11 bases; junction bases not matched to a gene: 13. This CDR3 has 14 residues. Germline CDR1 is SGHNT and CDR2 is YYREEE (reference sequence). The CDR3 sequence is CASSLPGTTSRKYF. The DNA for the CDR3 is TGTGCCAGCAGCTTACCCGGGACTACATCTAGGAAGTACTTC.

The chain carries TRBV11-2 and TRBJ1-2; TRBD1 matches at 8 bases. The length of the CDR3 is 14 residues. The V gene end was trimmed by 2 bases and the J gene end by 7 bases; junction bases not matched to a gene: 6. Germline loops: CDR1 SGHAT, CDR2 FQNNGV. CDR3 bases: TGTGCCAGCAGCTTATCAGGACAGGGCAGTGGCTACACCTTC. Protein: CASSLSGQGSGYTF.